Detailed here is one T cell receptor (beta chain). Its antigen is currently not known. Base quality data are lacking; no much larger clone is found one base away. This sample was included in a study of blood T cell repertoires in COVID-19 (TCRdb year 2020). In the study overall: Samples from collaborators originated in the United States, Italy and Spain and spanned both the acute and convalescent phases of COVID-19. The material from the prospective study consisted of cDNA or gDNA derived from T cells, B-cell-depleted T cells, or PBMCs. The dataset comprised deeply sampled blood TCRbeta repertoires from subjects exposed to, actively infected with, or recovered from COVID-19. The repertoires were released in a freely available public database meant as a resource for research on the immune response to SARS-CoV-2. Samples came from the ongoing ImmuneRACE study (first 160 participants) plus 1,254 subjects from 6 global collaborators. A de-identified subject ID, COVID-19 status, age in years and sex were almost always included in the sample metadata. Where available, HLA class I and class II types were obtained from metadata supplied by the sample provider rather than from assay-based typing. Results the study describes overall, beyond this receptor: Clinical and demographic metadata were provided uncurated, with the amount varying by source and participant.

The immunoSEQ Assay, a bias-controlled multiplex PCR, was used to amplify TCRbeta CDR3 regions from genomic DNA. Concerning the study's data processing: The number of nucleated cells in each sample was estimated by amplification of reference gene primers within the assay. Sequence reads were collapsed and filtered to measure the absolute abundance of every unique TCRbeta CDR3 rearrangement. Productive Simpson clonality was computed per sample as the square root of Simpson's diversity index over productive rearrangements. Drawn from immuneACCESS, this table holds only the in-frame rearrangements with V and J called that TCRdb kept. Clones are partly lost; checked studies trace under half to an unresolved V gene and leave the rest unexplained. V and J calls and clone size follow that table, whereas D and trimming were derived from the DNA. In this sample the table shows 90,000 to 130,000 clones, over 75% of which occur a single time. 16% of the sample comes from the top ten.

For CDR1 and CDR2, the germline V gene lists SGHAT and FQNNGV. The V and J ends are trimmed by 1 base and 4 bases, leaving 10 bases between them. The CDR3 sequence holds 14 residues, the cysteine and phenylalanine included. Only the CDR3 DNA is retained, 42 bases long and in frame from the first base. Each collaborating institution followed its own protocols to collect whole blood in K2EDTA tubes. For TCRbeta analysis, collaborator samples were shipped as frozen whole blood, as isolated PBMCs, or as DNA extracted from either sample type. Sequencing used peripheral blood. The TCR sequence derives from a woman at least 80 years old with active or convalescent COVID-19. The V gene is TRBV11-2 and the J gene is TRBJ2-5, with the D gene not confidently named. The CDR3 protein: CASSLVTGGETQYF. The sequenced DNA: TGTGCCAGCAGCTTAGTGACGGGTGGAGAGACCCAGTACTTC.